This T cell receptor (beta chain) was sequenced in a study of response to subunit inactivated influenza vaccine. Study results and limitations: The study's authors posited that every seasonal influenza vaccination enlists few new T cells.

Trimming removed 3 bases from V and 2 bases from J, with 10 bases in between. Germline V lookup: CDR1 MDHEN, CDR2 SYDVKM. The CDR3 runs 14 residues. TCRdb passed the RT-PCR reads through MiXCR, listing each CDR3 protein once. Of 500,000 to 550,000 distinct CDR3 sequences in the sample, less than 10% were seen once. Notes on this clonotype: Its antigen is unidentified.

The genes are TRBV28 and TRBJ2-5; the D is unclear. Material: PBMCs from blood, obtained around 2 years after vaccination. This sequence originates from a man aged 50-75 years who received an inactivated influenza vaccine. CDR3 bases: TGTGCCAGCAGTTTGGGTAGCCTGCAAGAGACCCAGTACTTC. Amino acids: CASSLGSLQETQYF.